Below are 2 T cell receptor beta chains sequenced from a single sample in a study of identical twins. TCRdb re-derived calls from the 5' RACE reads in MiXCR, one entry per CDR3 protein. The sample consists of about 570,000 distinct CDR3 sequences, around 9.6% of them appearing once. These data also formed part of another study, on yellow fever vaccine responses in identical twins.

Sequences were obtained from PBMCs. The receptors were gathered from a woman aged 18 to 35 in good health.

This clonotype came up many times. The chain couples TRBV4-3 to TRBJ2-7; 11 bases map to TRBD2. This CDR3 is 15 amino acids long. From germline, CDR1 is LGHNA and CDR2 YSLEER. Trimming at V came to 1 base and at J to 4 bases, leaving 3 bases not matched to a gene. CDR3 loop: CASSQGRLAGYEQYF. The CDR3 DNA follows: TGCGCCAGCAGCCAAGGAAGACTAGCGGGATACGAGCAGTACTTC.

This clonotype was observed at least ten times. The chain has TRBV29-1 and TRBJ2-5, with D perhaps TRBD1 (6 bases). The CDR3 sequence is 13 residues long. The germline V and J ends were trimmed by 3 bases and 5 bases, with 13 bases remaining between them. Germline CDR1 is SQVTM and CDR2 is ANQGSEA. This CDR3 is CSVDQGRMETQYF. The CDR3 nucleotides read TGCAGCGTTGATCAGGGGAGAATGGAGACCCAGTACTTC.